This TCR beta chain is from a study of control samples from healthy donors and cancer patients. The germline CDR1 and CDR2 sequences are SGHRS and YFSETQ. This CDR3 is built from 15 residues. V dropped 6 bases and J dropped 2 bases, with 12 bases sitting between them. Here immunoSEQ multiplex PCR was the method, and the copy in TCRdb shows in-frame clones only, minus some. The profile shows around 130,000 clones, roughly 95% of them singletons. This receptor was identified in a man aged 30 to 39 in good health. The material sequenced was blood. The gene calls are TRBV5-1 and TRBJ1-6, with a weak D call TRBD1 (6 bases). The DNA of the CDR3 is TGCGCCAGCAATCCCGGGACAACCTATAATTCACCCCTCCACTTT. It is translated as CASNPGTTYNSPLHF.